In its sample, the clone carrying this T cell receptor beta chain was seen many times. No antigen is known for it. This record belongs to a study of T cells in Graves' hyperthyroidism and ophthalmopathy. In the study overall: Specimen type is peripheral blood, collected at initial diagnosis prior to any treatment.

Patients with uncontrolled infections, other autoimmune diseases, pregnancy or lactation were excluded. Overall study findings and caveats: The model anticipated ophthalmopathy a median approximately 6.7 months pre-onset.

Using RNA transcripts as the source, TCR beta CDR3 regions were amplified. The HTBI primer set was used in a first-round RT-PCR of the TCR CDR3. Each CDR3 protein is one row after TCRdb ran MiXCR on the multiplex PCR reads. Seen here are 360,000 or so distinct CDR3 sequences, approximately 16% observed once, and the top ten hold about 21%. The sequence derives from a woman aged 55-70 years with Graves' ophthalmopathy. Sequences were obtained from blood.

The CDR3 loop is CASSRGQSYNEQFF. The CDR3 coding sequence is TGTGCTAGTAGCCGAGGACAGTCCTACAATGAGCAGTTCTTC. The V and J genes are TRBV12-5 and TRBJ2-1, with a possible D match to TRBD1 (6 bases). The length of the CDR3 is 14 residues. Germline values: CDR1 LGHNT, CDR2 FRNRAP. V was trimmed by 8 bases and J by 1 base, leaving 12 bases between them.